This T cell receptor beta chain derives from a study of cytomegalovirus exposure and HLA in healthy donors. While the first cohort had around 700 subjects, the donors belonged to the separate validation cohort of about 120 subjects. Some clones are missing from TCRdb's copy, which holds only in-frame ones; the method was immunoSEQ multiplex PCR. The repertoire holds over 250,000 clones, with 70% to 90% as singletons. The CDR3 runs to 15 residues. After removal of 2 bases from V and 7 bases from J, the junction contained 10 bases not matched to a gene. Germline V CDR1 and CDR2: MDHEN, SYDVKM. The TCR sequence derives from a woman aged 18-30 years in good health and CMV-seronegative. The J gene is TRBJ2-7, the V gene TRBV28; TRBD2 agrees at 8 bases. The sequenced sample was PBMCs. The CDR3 nucleotides are TGTGCCAGCAGTTTAGCGGGAGGCCTTCCGGGGGAGCAGTACTTC. Its translation: CASSLAGGLPGEQYF.